Here is one T cell receptor (beta chain) with its context. Germline V gene lookup returns CDR1 SGHRS and CDR2 YFSETQ. The CDR3 totals 15 residues. Deletions cut 2 bases from V and 2 bases from J, with 11 bases between. The sample comes from a study of T cell responses to AZD1222 COVID-19 vaccine. Assay: immunoSEQ multiplex PCR; the TCRdb copy retains only in-frame clones and omits some. This table has roughly 120,000 clones, 75% to 95% appearing once. The source was peripheral blood, collected on day 0 of AZD1222 vaccination. The chain combines TRBV5-1 with TRBJ1-3; D might be TRBD1 (6 bases). This sequence was found in an adult in good health. CDR3: CASSFLGAPGNTIYF. Written as DNA, the CDR3 is TGCGCCAGCAGCTTTCTGGGGGCGCCTGGAAACACCATATATTTT.